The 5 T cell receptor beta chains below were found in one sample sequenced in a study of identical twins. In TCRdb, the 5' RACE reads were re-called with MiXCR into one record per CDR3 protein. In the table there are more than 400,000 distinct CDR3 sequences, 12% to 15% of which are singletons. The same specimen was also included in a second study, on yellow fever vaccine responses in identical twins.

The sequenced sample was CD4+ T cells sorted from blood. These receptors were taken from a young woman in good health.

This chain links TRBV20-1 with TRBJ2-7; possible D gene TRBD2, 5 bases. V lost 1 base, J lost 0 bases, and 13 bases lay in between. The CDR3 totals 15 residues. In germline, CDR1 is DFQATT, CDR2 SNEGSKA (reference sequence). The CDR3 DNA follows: TGCAGTGCTAGAGCCGCGGGCTTGAGCTCCTACGAGCAGTACTTC. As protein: CSARAAGLSSYEQYF.

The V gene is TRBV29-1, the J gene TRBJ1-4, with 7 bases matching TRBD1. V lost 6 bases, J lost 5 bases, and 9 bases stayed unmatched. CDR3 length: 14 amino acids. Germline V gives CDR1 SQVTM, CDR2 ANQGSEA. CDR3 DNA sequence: TGCAGCGTAGCCCCGGGGACAGTCAATGAAAAACTGTTTTTT. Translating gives CSVAPGTVNEKLFF.

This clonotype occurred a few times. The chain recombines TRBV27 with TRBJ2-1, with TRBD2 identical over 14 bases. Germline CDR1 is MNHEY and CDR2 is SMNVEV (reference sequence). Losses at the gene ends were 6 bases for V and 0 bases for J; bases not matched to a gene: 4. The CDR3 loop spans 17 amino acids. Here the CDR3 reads CASRGLAGESSYNEQFF. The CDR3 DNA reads TGTGCCAGCAGGGGACTAGCGGGGGAAAGCTCCTACAATGAGCAGTTCTTC.

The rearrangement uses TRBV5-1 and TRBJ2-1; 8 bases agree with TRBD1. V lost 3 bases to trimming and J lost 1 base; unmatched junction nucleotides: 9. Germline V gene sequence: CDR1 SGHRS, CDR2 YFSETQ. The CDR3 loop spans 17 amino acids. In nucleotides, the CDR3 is TGCGCCAGCAGCTCCCAGGGGGCTGTAATTTCCTACAATGAGCAGTTCTTC. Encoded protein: CASSSQGAVISYNEQFF.

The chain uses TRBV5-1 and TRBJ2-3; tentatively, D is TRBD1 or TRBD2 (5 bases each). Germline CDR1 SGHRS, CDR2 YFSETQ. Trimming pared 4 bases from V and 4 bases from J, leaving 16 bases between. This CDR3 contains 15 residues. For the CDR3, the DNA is TGCGCCAGCAGCCAAGACGGGGCGCCGGCAGATACGCAGTATTTT. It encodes CASSQDGAPADTQYF.